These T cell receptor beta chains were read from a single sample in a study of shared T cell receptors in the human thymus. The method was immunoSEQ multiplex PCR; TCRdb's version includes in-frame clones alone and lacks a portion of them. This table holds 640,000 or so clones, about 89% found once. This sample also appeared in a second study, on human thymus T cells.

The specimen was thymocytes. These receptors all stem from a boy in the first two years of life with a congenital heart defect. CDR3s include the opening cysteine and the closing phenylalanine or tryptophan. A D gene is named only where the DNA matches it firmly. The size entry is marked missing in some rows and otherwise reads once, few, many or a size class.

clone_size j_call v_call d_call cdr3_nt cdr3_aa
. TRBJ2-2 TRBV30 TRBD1 TGTGCCTGGAGCCTTACTGACAGGGGTAGCACCGGGGAGCTGTTTTTT CAWSLTDRGSTGELFF
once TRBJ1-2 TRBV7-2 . TGTGCCAGCAGCTCCCAAACGGTGACTTATGGCTACACCTTC CASSSQTVTYGYTF
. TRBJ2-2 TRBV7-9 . TGTGCCAGCAGCTTTTTAGCCCCCGGGAAGCTAATCACCGGGGAGCTGTTTTTT CASSFLAPGKLITGELFF
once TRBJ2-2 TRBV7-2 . TGTGCCAGCAGCTTAGCTCGCGGGACCGGGGAGCTGTTTTTT CASSLARGTGELFF
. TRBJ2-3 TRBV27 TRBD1 TGTGCCAGCAGTTCTACAAAATCCGGGACAGGGATGATAGATACGCAGTATTTT CASSSTKSGTGMIDTQYF
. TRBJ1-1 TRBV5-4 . TGTGCCAGCAGCTTGGCTGCGGGCAGAGGTAACACTGAAGCTTTCTTT CASSLAAGRGNTEAFF
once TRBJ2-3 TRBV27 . TGTGCCAGCAGTTTGCCGGTGGGGGCAAACGGGGCAGATACGCAGTATTTT CASSLPVGANGADTQYF
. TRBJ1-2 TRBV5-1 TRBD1 TGCGCCAGCAGCTTGGCCGAGGGGACAGAGGGCTACACCTTC CASSLAEGTEGYTF
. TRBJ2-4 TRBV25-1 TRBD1 TGTGCCAGAGAAGAGGACAGGGGCGGAATTCAGTACTTC CAREEDRGGIQYF
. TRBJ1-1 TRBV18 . TGTGCCAGCTCACTCCGGGACATCCGTACGAACACTGAAGCTTTCTTT CASSLRDIRTNTEAFF
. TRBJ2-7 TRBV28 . TGTGCCAGCAGTTTATTAGTACGGGCAGGGAATACCTACGAGCAGTACTTC CASSLLVRAGNTYEQYF
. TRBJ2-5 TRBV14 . TGTGCCAGCAGCCCCCTCGAGGGGGACCAAGAGACCCAGTACTTC CASSPLEGDQETQYF
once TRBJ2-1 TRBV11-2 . TGTGCCAGCAGCACCCGACTAACCAATGAGCAGTTCTTC CASSTRLTNEQFF
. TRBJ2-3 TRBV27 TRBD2 TGTGCCAGCGGAAGGACTAGCGGGAGGACAGATACGCAGTATTTT CASGRTSGRTDTQYF
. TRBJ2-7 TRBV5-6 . TGTGCCAGCAGCTTGGGGGGCTGGCCCCCCGCGTCCTACGAGCAGTACTTC CASSLGGWPPASYEQYF
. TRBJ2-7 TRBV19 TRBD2 TGTGCCAGTAGTGTGCGGGGGGGCTTAGGGCTTCCCTACGAGCAGTACTTC CASSVRGGLGLPYEQYF
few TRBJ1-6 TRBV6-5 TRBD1 TGTGCCAGTCACAGGGGTAATTCACCCCTCCACTTT CASHRGNSPLHF
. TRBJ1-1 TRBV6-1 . TGTGCCAGCAGGTGGACAGAGGGCACTGAAGCTTTCTTT CASRWTEGTEAFF
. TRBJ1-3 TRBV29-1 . TGCAGCGTTCAACAGGCAGGCCTCTCTGGAAACACCATATATTTT CSVQQAGLSGNTIYF
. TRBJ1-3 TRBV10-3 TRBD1 TGTGCCATCAGTGAGTCGAGGGTTAGACAGGGGATTTTGTCTGGAAACACCATATATTTT CAISESRVRQGILSGNTIYF
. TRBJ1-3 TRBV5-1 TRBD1 TGCGCCAGTAGCCCTGGACAGGGACCCTCTGGAAACACCATATATTTT CASSPGQGPSGNTIYF
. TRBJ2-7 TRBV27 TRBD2 TGTGCCAGCAGTTTATCTCCTAGCGGCAGCTCCTACGAGCAGTACTTC CASSLSPSGSSYEQYF
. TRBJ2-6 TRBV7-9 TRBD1 TGTGCCAGCAGCCCAACCACCGGGACAGGGTCAGGGGCCAACGTCCTGACTTTC CASSPTTGTGSGANVLTF
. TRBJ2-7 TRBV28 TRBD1 TGTGCCAGTTCTTCCGGGACAGGGCGCGAGCAGTACTTC CASSSGTGREQYF
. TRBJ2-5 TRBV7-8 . TGTGCCAGCAGCAAACCGACAGGAAAGGATGTTAAAGAGACCCAGTACTTC CASSKPTGKDVKETQYF
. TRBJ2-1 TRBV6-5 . TGTGCCAGCAGTTCCAAACAAAGCTACAATGAGCAGTTCTTC CASSSKQSYNEQFF
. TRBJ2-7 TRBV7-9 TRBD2 TGTGCCAGCAGCTCCCCCCGACTAGCGGGTTACTACGAGCAGTACTTC CASSSPRLAGYYEQYF
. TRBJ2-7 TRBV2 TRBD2 TGTGCCAGCAGTGGGACTAGCGGGAGTTACGAGCAGTACTTC CASSGTSGSYEQYF
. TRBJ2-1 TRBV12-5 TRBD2 TGTGCTAGTGGAGAACTAGCGGGAAAGGATGAGCAGTTCTTC CASGELAGKDEQFF
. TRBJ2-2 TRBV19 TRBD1 TGTGCCAGTAAAGGACAGGAAAAAACCGGGGAGCTGTTTTTT CASKGQEKTGELFF
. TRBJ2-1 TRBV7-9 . TGTGCCAGCAGCTTACGTCCGGGACATAGGAGGAGGCACAATGAGCAGTTCTTC CASSLRPGHRRRHNEQFF
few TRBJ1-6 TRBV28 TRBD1 TGTGCCAGCAGTCCTAGACTTTACAGGGGACCCCTCCACTTT CASSPRLYRGPLHF
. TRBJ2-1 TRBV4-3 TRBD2 TGCGCCAGCAGCCAAGATGGGACTACTGAGCAGTTCTTC CASSQDGTTEQFF
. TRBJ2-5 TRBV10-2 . TGCGCCAGCAGTCCTCAAGAGACCCAGTACTTC CASSPQETQYF
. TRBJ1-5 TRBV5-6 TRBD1 TGTGCCAGCAGCTTGAATATGGGACAGGGAGGAAGCAATCAGCCCCAGCATTTT CASSLNMGQGGSNQPQHF
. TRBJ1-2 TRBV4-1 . TGCGCCAGCAGCCAACCTGAGCCTAACTATGGCTACACCTTC CASSQPEPNYGYTF
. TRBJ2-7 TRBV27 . TGTGCCAGCAGCCTCGACCGGGACAACGGATCCTACGAGCAGTACTTC CASSLDRDNGSYEQYF
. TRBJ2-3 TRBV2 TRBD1 TGTGCCAGCCCGGGACAGGGTGGCACAGATACGCAGTATTTT CASPGQGGTDTQYF
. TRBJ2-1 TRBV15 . TGTGCCACCAGCAGAGTAAGCGGATACTCCTACAATGAGCAGTTCTTC CATSRVSGYSYNEQFF
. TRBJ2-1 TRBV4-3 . TGCGCCAGCAGCCATCCACAGGCCAATGAGCAGTTCTTC CASSHPQANEQFF
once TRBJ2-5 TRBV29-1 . TGCAGCGTTGACTATCATCCAGGAAGGGGGGGAGAGACCCAGTACTTC CSVDYHPGRGGETQYF
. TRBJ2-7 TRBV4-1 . TGCGCCAGCAGCCAAGGGAGACAGGACTCCTACGAGCAGTACTTC CASSQGRQDSYEQYF
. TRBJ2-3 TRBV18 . TGTGCCAGCTCACCAAGCGTCTTCGTGGATACGCAGTATTTT CASSPSVFVDTQYF
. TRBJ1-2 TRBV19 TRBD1 TGTGCCAGTAGACTCCGGGAGACAGGGGGCGGCTATGGCTACACCTTC CASRLRETGGGYGYTF
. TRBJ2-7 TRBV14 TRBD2 TGTGCCAGCAGCCCAAGGACTAGTTCAAGGGAGCAGTACTTC CASSPRTSSREQYF
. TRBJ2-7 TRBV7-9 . TGTGCCAGCAGCTTACTAGCTGGCGAGCAGTACTTC CASSLLAGEQYF
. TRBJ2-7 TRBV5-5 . TGTGCCAGCAGCCTAGGATTCGACTACGAGCAGTACTTC CASSLGFDYEQYF
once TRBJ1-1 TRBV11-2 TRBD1 TGTGCCAGCAGCTCACCGGGACAGCGAACTGAAGCTTTCTTT CASSSPGQRTEAFF
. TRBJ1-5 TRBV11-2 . TGTGCCAGCAGCGCAAGGCTAGATCAGCCCCAGCATTTT CASSARLDQPQHF
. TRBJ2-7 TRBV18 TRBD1 TGTGCCACCACGGACAGGGGGCCGTCTGGATCCTACGAGCAGTACTTC CATTDRGPSGSYEQYF
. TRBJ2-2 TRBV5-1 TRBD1 TGCGCCAGCAGCTGGGACAGGGGGACGGTCGGGGAGCTGTTTTTT CASSWDRGTVGELFF
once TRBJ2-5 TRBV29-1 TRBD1 TGCAGCTTCAGGACAGGGTGGGGACAAGATGAGACCCAGTACTTC CSFRTGWGQDETQYF
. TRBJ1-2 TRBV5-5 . TGTGCCAGCAGCTTGGGCCTGACAGGTCTCTATGGCTACACCTTC CASSLGLTGLYGYTF
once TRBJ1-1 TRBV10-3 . TGTGCCATCACCGCGGACAGAAACACTGAAGCTTTCTTT CAITADRNTEAFF